Each of the 26 T cell receptor beta chains below was sequenced from the same sample in a study of cytotoxic CD8 clonotypes in ibrutinib-treated CLL. Libraries were prepared by immunoSEQ multiplex PCR; TCRdb keeps only in-frame clonotypes and omits some of them. The sample includes 150,000 or so clones, roughly 85% seen only once; the top ten take approximately 2%. The sequences come from PBMCs, collected after 24 months of ibrutinib treatment. The receptor source for this set is a human donor with chronic lymphocytic leukemia.

The J gene is TRBJ2-3, the V gene TRBV7-3; no reliable D call. CDR1 is SGHTA and CDR2 is FQGTGA in the germline V gene. V gave up 3 bases and J gave up 5 bases, with 9 bases separating them. The CDR3 has 13 amino acids. The CDR3 DNA sequence: TGTGCCAGCAGCTTCCTAACTGGAGATACGCAGTATTTT. This translates into CASSFLTGDTQYF.

The chain employs TRBV28 and TRBJ2-5; 7 bases map to TRBD1. The CDR3 sequence is 13 residues long. CDR1 and CDR2 from the germline V gene are MDHEN and SYDVKM. The V gene end was trimmed by 3 bases and the J gene end by 4 bases; junction bases not matched to a gene: 2. For the CDR3, the DNA is TGTGCCAGCAGTTTTTCAGGGGGAGAGACCCAGTACTTC. Translated: CASSFSGGETQYF.

This clone was observed a handful of times. This chain connects TRBV18 to TRBJ1-6; perhaps TRBD1 as D (5 bases). V dropped 3 bases and J dropped 6 bases, with 15 bases sitting between them. The CDR3 contains 16 residues. CDR1 KGHSH and CDR2 LQKENI come from the germline V gene. The CDR3 sequence: CASSPRGSPTNSPLHF. For the CDR3, the DNA is TGTGCCAGCTCACCCCGGGGCAGCCCGACTAATTCACCCCTCCACTTT.

The chain employs TRBV5-4 and TRBJ1-1, with D possibly TRBD1 on 5 matching bases. The CDR3 has 15 residues. V lost 0 bases and J 5 bases, leaving 14 bases between the germline ends. The germline gives CDR1 SGHNT, CDR2 YYREEE (reference sequence). The CDR3 DNA reads as TGTGCCAGCAGCTTGGCCCAGGGTGCGCGGACTGAAGCTTTCTTT. Its protein is CASSLAQGARTEAFF.

The chain couples TRBV20-1 to TRBJ2-7, with D hard to call. Germline V lookup: CDR1 DFQATT, CDR2 SNEGSKA (reference sequence). The germline V and J ends were trimmed by 7 bases and 1 base, with 8 bases remaining between them. This CDR3 has 11 amino acids. CDR3 in amino acids: CSGQQSYEQYF. The CDR3 DNA follows: TGCAGTGGTCAGCAATCCTACGAGCAGTACTTC.

This clone occurred once. This chain links TRBV25-1 with TRBJ2-3, with 16 nucleotides matching TRBD2. CDR3 length: 16 residues. Germline lookup yields CDR1 MGHDK and CDR2 SYGVNS. Trimming at V came to 6 bases and at J to 5 bases, leaving 5 bases not matched to a gene. As DNA, the CDR3 is TGTGCCAGCAGCCCCGGGACTAGCGGGAGGGTAGATACGCAGTATTTT. Its protein is CASSPGTSGRVDTQYF. The variable domain in full, completed from reference TRBV25-1 and TRBJ2-3, reads EADIYQTPRYLVIGTGKKITLECSQTMGHDKMYWYQQDPGMELHLIHYSYGVNSTEKGDLSSESTVSRIRTEHFPLTLESARPSHTSQYLCASSPGTSGRVDTQYFGPGTRLTVL.

As for this clone: A junction end diverges from the germline sequence, so it may reflect a read error. The DNA of the CDR3 is TGTGCTAGCAGCTTAGAATCGGGAACCGGGGAGCTGTTTTTT. Translating it yields CASSLESGTGELFF. This sequence joins TRBV7-7 and TRBJ2-2; TRBD2 might be the D (5 bases). Germline values: CDR1 SSHAT, CDR2 FNYEAQ (reference sequence). This CDR3 region has 14 residues.

The chain joins TRBV5-4 to TRBJ1-4; D not resolved. V was pared by 4 bases and J by 2 bases, with 12 bases between. The CDR3 is 15 residues long. CDR1 is SGHNT and CDR2 is YYREEE in the germline V gene (reference sequence). The CDR3 DNA sequence: TGTGCCAGCAGCGGAACTGCATCGACTAATGAAAAACTGTTTTTT. It encodes CASSGTASTNEKLFF.

This chain connects TRBV30 to TRBJ1-5, with TRBD1 as a possible D gene (6 bases). CDR1 is GTSNPN and CDR2 is SVGIG in the germline V gene (reference sequence). The ends were cut back, 1 base at V and 3 bases at J, with 16 bases in the middle. This CDR3 is built from 16 residues. In DNA, the CDR3 is TGTGCCTGGAGTGGGGGAATGACAGGATTCAATCAGCCCCAGCATTTT. This translates into CAWSGGMTGFNQPQHF. The full variable domain, completed using reference TRBV30 and TRBJ1-5, is SQTIHQWPATLVQPVGSPLSLECTVEGTSNPNLYWYRQAAGRGLQLLFYSVGIGQISSEVPQNLSASRPQDRQFILSSKKLLLSDSGFYLCAWSGGMTGFNQPQHFGDGTRLSIL.

This rearrangement joins TRBV7-9 to TRBJ1-4; 10 nucleotides match TRBD1. The CDR3 spans 17 residues. Germline V gene sequence: CDR1 SEHNR, CDR2 FQNEAQ (reference sequence). The ends lost 3 bases at V and 0 bases at J; junction bases unmatched: 4. CDR3 sequence reads: CASSLGTGAATNEKLFF. DNA for the CDR3: TGTGCCAGCAGCTTGGGGACAGGGGCAGCAACTAATGAAAAACTGTTTTTT.

This chain links TRBV27 with TRBJ1-5, with D uncertain. This CDR3 has 13 amino acids. Germline V gene data show CDR1 as MNHEY and CDR2 as SMNVEV (reference sequence). The V end lost 8 bases, the J end lost 7 bases, and 15 bases lay between the germline ends. The CDR3: CASRLSPGQPQHF. The CDR3 DNA sequence: TGTGCCAGCCGCTTATCTCCGGGACAGCCCCAGCATTTT.

CDR3 amino acids: CASARGTDTQYF. In DNA, the CDR3 is TGTGCCAGCGCCAGAGGGACAGATACGCAGTATTTT. This chain links TRBV6-1 with TRBJ2-3; maybe TRBD2 (5 bases). The CDR3 extends over 12 amino acids. V dropped 8 bases and J dropped 3 bases, with 9 bases sitting between them. From germline, CDR1 is MNHNS and CDR2 SASEGT.

The V and J genes are TRBV5-1 and TRBJ1-1; perhaps TRBD1 as D (5 bases). The V end lost 2 bases, the J end lost 4 bases, and 15 bases lay between the germline ends. This CDR3 has 15 residues. Looked up from germline, CDR1 is SGHRS and CDR2 is YFSETQ. CDR3 DNA sequence: TGCGCCAGCAGCTTTCAGGCAGGGAGTCGCACTGAAGCTTTCTTT. Its protein product is CASSFQAGSRTEAFF. The entire variable domain, with the rest obtained from reference TRBV5-1 and TRBJ1-1, is as follows: KAGVTQTPRYLIKTRGQQVTLSCSPISGHRSVSWYQQTPGQGLQFLFEYFSETQRNKGNFPGRFSGRQFSNSRSEMNVSTLELGDSALYLCASSFQAGSRTEAFFGQGTRLTVV.

The rearrangement joins TRBV19 to TRBJ2-4; a possible D gene is TRBD1 (6 bases). V lost 5 bases, J lost 9 bases, and 14 bases lay in between. This CDR3 has 13 amino acids. Germline V lookup: CDR1 LNHDA, CDR2 SQIVND (reference sequence). The CDR3 is CASSARQVGIQYF. The CDR3 DNA reads as TGTGCCAGTAGTGCGAGACAGGTGGGCATTCAGTACTTC.

The CDR3 region is CATSRDLPGNVLETQYF. Here the CDR3 DNA reads TGTGCCACCAGCAGAGATCTTCCTGGAAACGTGCTGGAGACCCAGTACTTC. The chain couples TRBV15 to TRBJ2-5; D gene uncertain. CDR1 and CDR2 from the germline V gene are LNHNV and YYDKDF (reference sequence). The CDR3 totals 17 residues. V lost 0 bases and J 5 bases, leaving 19 bases between the germline ends.

The chain uses TRBV6-6 and TRBJ2-7; the D gene is possibly TRBD2 (7 bases). This CDR3 has 14 residues. Germline V CDR1 and CDR2: MNHNY, SVGAGI (reference sequence). V was cut by 3 bases and J by 3 bases, with 12 bases left in between. In DNA, the CDR3 is TGTGCCAGCAGTTATGAGGGGGAGGGCTACGAGCAGTACTTC. This sequence encodes CASSYEGEGYEQYF.

This rearrangement joins TRBV7-2 to TRBJ1-3; 10 bases fit TRBD1. The CDR3 length is 12 residues. The junction had 3 bases not matched to a gene; V was cut back by 5 bases and J by 11 bases. Per the germline V gene, CDR1 is SGHTA and CDR2 is FQGNSA. CDR3 nucleotides: TGTGCCAGCAGCCCGGGACAGGGGCCCATATATTTT. The encoded protein is CASSPGQGPIYF.

The chain joins TRBV15 to TRBJ2-7; tentative D call: TRBD1 (5 bases). This CDR3 spans 16 amino acids. The V gene lost 0 bases and the J gene lost 3 bases, with 15 bases spanning the gap. Germline V CDR1 and CDR2: LNHNV, YYDKDF (reference sequence). CDR3 in DNA: TGTGCCACCAGCAGAGAACCATCGCAGGGTATCTACGAGCAGTACTTC. Translation gives CATSREPSQGIYEQYF.

The chain has TRBV7-8 and TRBJ2-7; the match to TRBD1 covers 10 bases. The CDR3 loop spans 16 amino acids. Germline V lookup: CDR1 SGHVS, CDR2 FQNEAQ. J lost 3 bases, V lost 2 bases, and 7 bases had no gene match. For the CDR3, the DNA is TGTGCCAGCAGCTTACGCCCGGGACAGGGGTTCTACGAGCAGTACTTC. It translates to CASSLRPGQGFYEQYF.

V and J are TRBV6-5 and TRBJ1-5; maybe TRBD1 (5 bases). The CDR3 has 15 amino acids. V lost 6 bases, J lost 0 bases, and 12 bases lay in between. CDR1 is MNHEY, CDR2 SVGAGI, per germline. CDR3 residues: CASRPEQASNQPQHF. The CDR3 nucleotides read TGTGCCAGCAGGCCAGAACAGGCTAGCAATCAGCCCCAGCATTTT.

In DNA, the CDR3 is TGTGCCAGCTCACCACCCAGCAAAACCACAGGGGGTCAGCCCCAGCATTTT. The encoded protein is CASSPPSKTTGGQPQHF. The genes are TRBV18 and TRBJ1-5; 8 positions agree with TRBD1. The CDR3 covers 17 residues. From germline, CDR1 is KGHSH and CDR2 LQKENI. V was clipped by 0 bases and J by 6 bases; unmatched bases: 10.

This clone was detected once. This chain connects TRBV5-1 to TRBJ2-2; D might be TRBD1 (5 bases). From germline, CDR1 is SGHRS and CDR2 YFSETQ. V was trimmed by 0 bases and J by 1 base, leaving 13 bases between them. This CDR3 is 17 amino acids long. The CDR3: CASSLAAGQGNTGELFF. The CDR3 DNA follows: TGCGCCAGCAGCTTGGCCGCCGGGCAGGGGAACACCGGGGAGCTGTTTTTT.

The chain has TRBV5-6 and TRBJ2-7; no firm D call. The CDR3 is 13 residues long. Germline V gene data show CDR1 as SGHDT and CDR2 as YYEEEE. The V end lost 1 base, the J end lost 4 bases, and 9 bases lay between the germline ends. The CDR3 loop is CASSLLLGYEQYF. In DNA form, the CDR3 reads TGTGCCAGCAGCTTGTTGTTGGGTTACGAGCAGTACTTC.

This clone was counted a single time. J is TRBJ2-7 and V is TRBV10-3, with unresolved D. Trimming left V 8 bases short and J 0 bases short, with 11 bases between. This CDR3 comprises 13 residues. Germline CDR1 is ENHRY and CDR2 is SYGVKD. The CDR3 region is CAIVSELSYEQYF. The CDR3 DNA reads as TGTGCCATCGTCTCAGAGCTCTCCTACGAGCAGTACTTC.

The chain recombines TRBV29-1 with TRBJ2-7, with a tentative D call TRBD2 (6 bases). Germline V CDR1 and CDR2: SQVTM, ANQGSEA. The V gene lost 4 bases and the J gene lost 6 bases, with 13 bases spanning the gap. The CDR3 covers 12 residues. The CDR3 reads CSVGGDLSEQYF. The CDR3 nucleotides read TGCAGCGTTGGGGGGGACTTGTCCGAGCAGTACTTC.

This chain uses TRBV6-5 with TRBJ2-7, with D unresolved. The CDR3 length is 11 residues. Germline V gene sequence: CDR1 MNHEY, CDR2 SVGAGI. V was pared by 0 bases and J by 10 bases, with 7 bases between. This CDR3 reads CASSYSYHQYF. CDR3 in DNA: TGTGCCAGCAGTTACTCGTATCATCAGTACTTC.